Below, 28 T cell receptor beta chains from the same sample are listed, as sequenced in a study of blood T cell repertoires in COVID-19. The table came from immunoSEQ multiplex PCR; TCRdb's copy has only in-frame clones and leaves some out. The sample lists around 180,000 clones, roughly 85% seen once, with 4.5% to 6.5% in the top ten. The specimen sequenced was peripheral blood. The origin of the receptors is a woman aged 30 to 39 with acute or convalescent COVID-19.

The chain employs TRBV9 and TRBJ1-1, with D perhaps matching TRBD1 (5 bases). Trimming stripped 0 bases from V and 4 bases from J, with 13 bases between. Germline-derived CDR1 and CDR2 are SGDLS and YYNGEE. There are 15 residues in the CDR3. This CDR3 reads CASSVGSLGGTEAFF. CDR3 DNA: TGTGCCAGCAGCGTAGGATCCCTCGGGGGCACTGAAGCTTTCTTT.

The gene calls are TRBV6-2 or TRBV6-3 and TRBJ1-4, with D possibly matching TRBD1 (6 bases). Germline lookup yields CDR1 MNHEY and CDR2 SVGEGT. V was clipped by 3 bases and J by 8 bases, with 19 bases between them. The CDR3 length is 16 residues. This CDR3 reads CASSYVDRLVPEKLFF. DNA of the CDR3: TGTGCCAGCAGTTATGTTGACAGGCTCGTTCCGGAAAAACTGTTTTTT.

The rearrangement joins TRBV11-2 to TRBJ1-1; D remains unclear. Trimming removed 5 bases at V and 1 base at J, with 2 bases between. The CDR3 is 11 residues long. Germline assignment: CDR1 SGHAT and CDR2 FQNNGV. The CDR3 loop reads CASSRNTEAFF. The CDR3 DNA reads TGTGCCAGCAGCCGGAACACTGAAGCTTTCTTT.

CDR3 sequence reads: CASSGGQFYNSPLHF. CDR3 coding DNA: TGCGCCAGCAGCGGGGGACAGTTTTATAATTCACCCCTCCACTTT. J is TRBJ1-6 and V is TRBV5-1, with 7 bases that match TRBD1. CDR3 length: 15 amino acids. V lost 4 bases to trimming and J lost 4 bases; unmatched junction nucleotides: 5. Germline-derived CDR1 and CDR2 are SGHRS and YFSETQ.

V gene TRBV7-9 combines with J gene TRBJ1-1; possibly TRBD1 for D (5 bases). The CDR3 spans 15 residues. V was shortened by 2 bases and J by 1 base, with 11 bases between the two germline ends. Germline CDR1 SEHNR, CDR2 FQNEAQ (reference sequence). CDR3 region: CASSLLTGENTEAFF. The CDR3 bases are TGTGCCAGCAGCTTATTAACAGGCGAGAACACTGAAGCTTTCTTT. Based on the CDR3 plus reference TRBV7-9 and TRBJ1-1, the full variable domain is DTGVSQNPRHKITKRGQNVTFRCDPISEHNRLYWYRQTLGQGPEFLTYFQNEAQLEKSRLLSDRFSAERPKGSFSTLEIQRTEQGDSAMYLCASSLLTGENTEAFFGQGTRLTVV.

The chain joins TRBV19 to TRBJ2-3, with TRBD1 identical over 11 bases. The CDR3 covers 16 residues. CDR1 LNHDA and CDR2 SQIVND come from the germline V gene (reference sequence). J gave up 2 bases and V 5 bases, and 6 bases lay outside the gene matches. The CDR3: CASSLGTGGTTDTQYF. CDR3 coding DNA: TGTGCCAGTAGTCTGGGGACAGGGGGGACCACAGATACGCAGTATTTT.

In this sample, this clone turned up a few times. The gene calls are TRBV29-1 and TRBJ2-1; maybe TRBD2 (6 bases). The CDR3 has 12 residues. Germline V gives CDR1 SQVTM, CDR2 ANQGSEA. V was cut by 4 bases and J by 6 bases, with 10 bases left in between. CDR3 in DNA: TGCAGCGTTGCCCGCGGGGTCAATGAGCAGTTCTTC. As protein: CSVARGVNEQFF.

The chain links TRBV27 to TRBJ2-2, with TRBD1 as a possible D gene (6 bases). The CDR3 sequence is 15 residues long. V lost 5 bases to trimming and J lost 5 bases, with 15 bases between them. The germline CDR1 and CDR2 sequences are MNHEY and SMNVEV (reference sequence). The CDR3 here is CASSQSRGRTGELFF. Written as DNA, the CDR3 is TGTGCCAGCAGTCAGTCAAGGGGGAGAACCGGGGAGCTGTTTTTT.

The chain employs TRBV25-1 and TRBJ1-5; D perhaps matches TRBD1 (6 bases). CDR1 MGHDK and CDR2 SYGVNS come from the germline V gene. V lost 4 bases and J 3 bases, leaving 13 bases between the germline ends. The CDR3 consists of 15 residues. For the CDR3, the DNA is TGTGCCAGCAGTGGTCGACAGGTTCCCAATCAGCCCCAGCATTTT. Its translation: CASSGRQVPNQPQHF.

This clone occurred a few times. This chain joins TRBV5-1 and TRBJ1-6; D is undetermined. The V and J ends lost 7 bases and 1 base respectively, with 9 bases between them. The CDR3 sequence is 14 residues long. Germline CDR1 reads SGHRS; CDR2 reads YFSETQ. The CDR3 here is CASATRSYNSPLHF. The CDR3 DNA follows: TGCGCCAGCGCGACACGGTCCTATAATTCACCCCTCCACTTT.

The chain couples TRBV5-1 to TRBJ2-1; D may be TRBD2 (5 bases). CDR1 SGHRS and CDR2 YFSETQ come from the germline V gene. The CDR3 length is 15 residues. Trimming took 2 bases from V and 7 from J, leaving 16 bases between them. The chain's CDR3 is CASSFREAGVNEQFF. CDR3 coding DNA: TGCGCCAGCAGCTTCCGGGAAGCTGGGGTAAATGAGCAGTTCTTC.

The V gene is TRBV11-2, the J gene TRBJ2-3, with D maybe TRBD1 (6 bases). Germline CDR1 is SGHAT and CDR2 is FQNNGV. V lost 1 base, J lost 5 bases, and 13 bases lay in between. This CDR3 is 15 amino acids long. The CDR3 DNA reads TGTGCCAGCAGCTTAGCCACAGGGCGGAAAGATACGCAGTATTTT. This translates into CASSLATGRKDTQYF.

This clone was counted a few times. V gene TRBV3-1 (or the pseudogene TRBV3-2) combines with J gene TRBJ1-6, with 9 nucleotides matching TRBD1. The germline V gene has CDR1 LGHDT and CDR2 YNNKEL (reference sequence). V trimming: 4 bases; J trimming: 10 bases; junction bases outside the gene matches: 8. CDR3 length: 15 residues. The CDR3 coding sequence is TGTGCCAGCAGCCTCCGGGACAGGGATAGGTCACCCCTCCACTTT. Amino acids: CASSLRDRDRSPLHF.

The chain is built from TRBV7-9 and TRBJ1-1; no reliable D call. Germline V gene sequence: CDR1 SEHNR, CDR2 FQNEAQ (reference sequence). CDR3 size: 17 residues. V shed 1 base and J shed 3 bases, with 18 bases lying between them. The DNA of the CDR3 is TGTGCCAGCAGCTTAGGCAGACGTATGGGAGTGTACACTGAAGCTTTCTTT. Its protein is CASSLGRRMGVYTEAFF.

The chain employs TRBV4-1 and TRBJ1-3, with D maybe TRBD1 (6 bases). CDR1 MGHRA and CDR2 YSYEKL come from the germline V gene. The germline V and J ends were trimmed by 0 bases and 0 bases, with 12 bases remaining between them. This CDR3 is built from 17 residues. The CDR3 protein is CASSQDKGGDSGNTIYF. As DNA, the CDR3 is TGCGCCAGCAGCCAAGACAAGGGGGGGGACTCTGGAAACACCATATATTTT.

The chain uses TRBV7-9 and TRBJ2-7; 7 nucleotides agree with TRBD1. Germline assignment: CDR1 SEHNR and CDR2 FQNEAQ (reference sequence). The CDR3 sequence is 14 residues long. The ends lost 5 bases at V and 6 bases at J; junction bases unmatched: 10. The CDR3 here is CASSQAGAGGEQYF. DNA of the CDR3: TGTGCCAGCAGCCAGGCAGGGGCAGGGGGCGAGCAGTACTTC.

V usage is TRBV2 and J usage is TRBJ2-2; D call uncertain. The germline V gene has CDR1 SNHLY and CDR2 FYNNEI. This CDR3 has 14 amino acids. Trimming pared 4 bases from V and 3 bases from J, leaving 9 bases between. The CDR3 sequence: CASSVKRYTGELFF. The DNA for the CDR3 is TGTGCCAGCAGTGTAAAGAGGTACACCGGGGAGCTGTTTTTT.

The rearrangement links TRBV30 to TRBJ1-1; 7 bases fit TRBD1. Germline V CDR1 and CDR2: GTSNPN, SVGIG (reference sequence). After removal of 0 bases from V and 11 bases from J, the junction contained 6 bases not matched to a gene. The CDR3 length is 12 residues. This CDR3 reads CAWSVVTGPAFF. Here the CDR3 DNA reads TGTGCCTGGAGTGTGGTGACAGGGCCCGCTTTCTTT.

The chain carries TRBV30 and TRBJ1-6, with 7 bases that match TRBD1. The CDR3 sequence is 14 residues long. V lost 3 bases, J lost 10 bases, and 9 bases stayed unmatched. Per the germline V gene, CDR1 is GTSNPN and CDR2 is SVGIG (reference sequence). The CDR3 nucleotides are TGTGCCTGGAGATCCCGGACAGGAGCGTCACCCCTCCACTTT. This encodes CAWRSRTGASPLHF.

The count of this clone is one. This chain joins TRBV6-2 or TRBV6-3 and TRBJ2-7; tentative D call: TRBD1 (5 bases). Trimming left V 6 bases short and J 0 bases short, with 9 bases between. The germline V gene has CDR1 MNHEY and CDR2 SVGEGT. CDR3 size: 13 residues. As DNA, the CDR3 is TGTGCCAGCAGCAGACAGAGCTCCTACGAGCAGTACTTC. As protein: CASSRQSSYEQYF.

The chain is built from TRBV6-7 and TRBJ2-5; 9 bases map to TRBD2. TRBV6-7 is known as an ORF, though its function is uncertain. The CDR3 extends over 17 amino acids. J gave up 0 bases and V 0 bases, and 5 bases lay outside the gene matches. The CDR3 sequence is CASSYSSSGMDQETQYF. The DNA of the CDR3 is TGTGCCAGCAGTTACTCCTCTAGCGGGATGGACCAAGAGACCCAGTACTTC.

The CDR3 DNA sequence: TGCGCCAGTGGGTCTAGCGGGCAACACAATGAGCAGTTCTTC. Residues: CASGSSGQHNEQFF. V and J are TRBV5-1 and TRBJ2-1; TRBD2 aligns across 8 bases. J lost 5 bases, V lost 8 bases, and 9 bases had no gene match. The CDR3 has 14 residues. The germline CDR1 and CDR2 sequences are SGHRS and YFSETQ.

This rearrangement joins TRBV27 to TRBJ2-4; TRBD2 agrees at 7 bases. Per the germline V gene, CDR1 is MNHEY and CDR2 is SMNVEV (reference sequence). V trimming: 3 bases; J trimming: 0 bases; junction bases outside the gene matches: 5. The CDR3 is 16 amino acids. As DNA, the CDR3 is TGTGCCAGCAGTTTTGGGAGGGTGGCAGCCAAAAACATTCAGTACTTC. Amino acid sequence: CASSFGRVAAKNIQYF.

This sequence joins TRBV28 and TRBJ2-7; tentatively, D is TRBD2 (5 bases). The CDR3 extends over 12 amino acids. Germline CDR1 and CDR2: MDHEN and SYDVKM. V was trimmed by 7 bases and J by 6 bases, leaving 13 bases between them. CDR3: CASNSAGVEQYF. CDR3 nucleotides: TGTGCCAGCAACAGCGCGGGTGTCGAGCAGTACTTC. Drawing the rest from reference TRBV28 and TRBJ2-7, the complete variable domain is DVKVTQSSRYLVKRTGEKVFLECVQDMDHENMFWYRQDPGLGLRLIYFSYDVKMKEKGDIPEGYSVSREKKERFSLILESASTNQTSMYLCASNSAGVEQYFGPGTRLTVT.

J is TRBJ2-1 and V is TRBV7-9; 8 nucleotides match TRBD2. The CDR3 is made up of 17 amino acids. Germline loops: CDR1 SEHNR, CDR2 FQNEAQ (reference sequence). V trimming: 10 bases; J trimming: 0 bases; junction bases outside the gene matches: 14. The CDR3 coding sequence is TGTGCCACCGGGACGTTAGCGGGGCCTAGCTCCTACAATGAGCAGTTCTTC. Protein sequence: CATGTLAGPSSYNEQFF.

The rearrangement uses TRBV4-3 and TRBJ1-4; 10 nucleotides align to TRBD1. The V segment lost 3 bases and the J segment 6 bases; nucleotides outside the gene matches: 4. Germline V lookup: CDR1 LGHNA, CDR2 YSLEER. This CDR3 region has 15 residues. CDR3 in amino acids: CASSQSGTGDEKLFF. The CDR3 DNA sequence: TGCGCCAGCAGCCAGTCCGGGACAGGGGATGAAAAACTGTTTTTT.

The chain joins TRBV15 to TRBJ1-3, with D perhaps matching TRBD1 (6 bases). The germline V gene encodes CDR1 LNHNV and CDR2 YYDKDF (reference sequence). The CDR3 has 15 amino acids. V lost 4 bases and J 6 bases, leaving 16 bases between the germline ends. The CDR3 loop is CATSNPGRGKNTIYF. The CDR3 DNA reads as TGTGCCACCAGCAACCCAGGCAGGGGCAAAAACACCATATATTTT.

The chain employs TRBV7-2 and TRBJ2-7; the D is unclear. This CDR3 is built from 14 residues. Looked up from germline, CDR1 is SGHTA and CDR2 is FQGNSA. The ends were cut back, 2 bases at V and 1 base at J, with 9 bases in the middle. CDR3 nucleotide sequence: TGTGCCAGCAGCTTAAACACGCATTCCTACGAGCAGTACTTC. Its protein is CASSLNTHSYEQYF.